Sequencing of this TCR beta chain was carried out in a study of identical twins. Study findings and constraints: The same donors were not followed; conclusions instead depended on cross-sectional statistical analysis. Researchers reported excess low generation probability among twin-shared out-of-frame alpha sequences. Invariant MAIT and iNKT cells could partly confound zero-insertion analyses.

This CDR3 comprises 14 residues. Losses at the gene ends were 6 bases for V and 1 base for J; bases not matched to a gene: 3. The germline V gene has CDR1 MRHNA and CDR2 SNTAGT. About this clonotype: Its target is not known.

Using its own MiXCR run on the 5' RACE reads, TCRdb lists one record per CDR3 protein. The sample shows 570,000 or so distinct CDR3 sequences, 9.5% to 10% of them seen only once. These data also formed part of another study, on yellow fever vaccine responses in identical twins.

This sequence was found in a woman under 30 in good health. The chain couples TRBV6-4 to TRBJ1-1; TRBD1 agrees at 9 bases. Sequencing was carried out using PBMCs. The DNA of the CDR3 is TGTGCCAGCAGGAGGGGACAGGGGAACACTGAAGCTTTCTTT. As protein: CASRRGQGNTEAFF.